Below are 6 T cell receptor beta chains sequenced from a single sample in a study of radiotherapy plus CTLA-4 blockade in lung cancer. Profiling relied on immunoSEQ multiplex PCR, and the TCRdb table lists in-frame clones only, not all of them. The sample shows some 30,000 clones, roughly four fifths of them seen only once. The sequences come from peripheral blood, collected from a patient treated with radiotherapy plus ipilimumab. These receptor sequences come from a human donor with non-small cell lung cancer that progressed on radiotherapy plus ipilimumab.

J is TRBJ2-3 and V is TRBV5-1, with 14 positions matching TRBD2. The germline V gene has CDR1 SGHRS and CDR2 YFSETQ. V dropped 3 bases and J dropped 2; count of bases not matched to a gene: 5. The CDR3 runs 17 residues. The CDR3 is CASSSGTSGGLTDTQYF. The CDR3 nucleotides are TGCGCCAGCAGCTCCGGGACTAGCGGGGGCCTCACAGATACGCAGTATTTT.

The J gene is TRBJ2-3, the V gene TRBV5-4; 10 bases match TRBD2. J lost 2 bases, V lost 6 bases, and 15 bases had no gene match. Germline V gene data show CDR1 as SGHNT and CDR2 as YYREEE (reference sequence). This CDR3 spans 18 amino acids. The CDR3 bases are TGTGCCAGCACCGAGGGAGCGGGGGGGCTCGTAAACACAGATACGCAGTATTTT. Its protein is CASTEGAGGLVNTDTQYF.

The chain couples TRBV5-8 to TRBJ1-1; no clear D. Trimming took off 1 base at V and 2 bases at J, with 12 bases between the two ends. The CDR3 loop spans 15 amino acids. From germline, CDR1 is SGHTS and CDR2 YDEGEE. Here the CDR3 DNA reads TGTGCCAGCAGCTTGAGGGCGACGGGAAACACTGAAGCTTTCTTT. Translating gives CASSLRATGNTEAFF. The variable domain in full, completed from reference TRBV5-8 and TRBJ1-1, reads EAGVTQSPTHLIKTRGQQATLRCSPISGHTSVYWYQQALGLGLQFLLWYDEGEERNRGNFPPRFSGRQFPNYSSELNVNALELEDSALYLCASSLRATGNTEAFFGQGTRLTVV.

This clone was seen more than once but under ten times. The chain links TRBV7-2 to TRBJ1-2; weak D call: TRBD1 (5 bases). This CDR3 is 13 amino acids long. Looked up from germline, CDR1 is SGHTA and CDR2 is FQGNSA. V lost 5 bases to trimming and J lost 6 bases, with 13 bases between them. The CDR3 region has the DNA TGTGCCAGCAGCCCGTGGGGGGTTGATGGCTACACCTTC. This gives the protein CASSPWGVDGYTF.

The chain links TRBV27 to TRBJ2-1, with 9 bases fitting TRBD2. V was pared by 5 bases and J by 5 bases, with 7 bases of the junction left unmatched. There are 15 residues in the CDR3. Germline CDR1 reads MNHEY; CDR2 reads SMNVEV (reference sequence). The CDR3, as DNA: TGTGCCAGCAGTCTGCTAGCGGGGTCCAACAATGAGCAGTTCTTC. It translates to CASSLLAGSNNEQFF.

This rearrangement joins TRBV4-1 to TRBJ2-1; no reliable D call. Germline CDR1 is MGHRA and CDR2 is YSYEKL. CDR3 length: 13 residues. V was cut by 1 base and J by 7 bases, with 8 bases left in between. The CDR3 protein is CASSQVMENEQFF. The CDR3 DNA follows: TGCGCCAGCAGCCAAGTGATGGAGAATGAGCAGTTCTTC.